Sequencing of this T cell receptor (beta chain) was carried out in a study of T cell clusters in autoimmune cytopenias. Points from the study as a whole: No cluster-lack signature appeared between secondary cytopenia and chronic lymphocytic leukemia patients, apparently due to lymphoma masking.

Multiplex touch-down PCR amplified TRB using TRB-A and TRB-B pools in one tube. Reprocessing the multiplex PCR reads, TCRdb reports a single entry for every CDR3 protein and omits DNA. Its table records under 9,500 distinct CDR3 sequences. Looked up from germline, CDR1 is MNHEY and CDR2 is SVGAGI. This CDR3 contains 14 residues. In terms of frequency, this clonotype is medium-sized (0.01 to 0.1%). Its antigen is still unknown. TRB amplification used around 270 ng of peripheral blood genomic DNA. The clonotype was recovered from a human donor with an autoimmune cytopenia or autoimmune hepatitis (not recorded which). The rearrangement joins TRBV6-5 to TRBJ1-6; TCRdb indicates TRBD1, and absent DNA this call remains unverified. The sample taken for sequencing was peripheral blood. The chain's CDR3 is CASLGQGLNSPLHF.